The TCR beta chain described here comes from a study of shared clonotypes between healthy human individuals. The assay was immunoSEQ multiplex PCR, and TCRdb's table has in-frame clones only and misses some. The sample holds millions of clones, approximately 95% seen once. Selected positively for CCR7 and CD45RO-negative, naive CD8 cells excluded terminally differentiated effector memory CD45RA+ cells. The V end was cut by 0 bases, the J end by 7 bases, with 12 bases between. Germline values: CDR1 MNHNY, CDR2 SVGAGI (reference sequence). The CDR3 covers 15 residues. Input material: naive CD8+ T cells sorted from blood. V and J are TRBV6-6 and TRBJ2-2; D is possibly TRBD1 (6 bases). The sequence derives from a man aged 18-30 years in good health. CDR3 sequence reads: CASSYSMGAVGELFF. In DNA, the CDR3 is TGTGCCAGCAGTTACTCGATGGGGGCGGTCGGGGAGCTGTTTTTT.